The clone carrying this T cell receptor (beta chain) was counted only a few times. Time point meaning: pre-sensitization, week 0. Treatment specified: therapeutic diphenylcyclopropenone sensitization with weekly scalp DPC. Whole blood, unfractionated, served as the material for total RNA extraction. TCRdb independently ran MiXCR on the RACE reads; one entry per CDR3 protein. This sample has 270,000 or so distinct CDR3 sequences, with roughly 7.4% found just once. This record comes from a study of human T cells and chemical hapten exposure. Study-level background: Sensitization used 2% DPC on roughly 2 cm by roughly 2 cm upper inner arm skin. Doses of diphenylcyclopropenone went to the patients' scalps weekly throughout the roughly 24-week study. Patch tests containing 0.01% DPC, applied to the upper back, were read at 6 days.

CDR1 is SGHRS, CDR2 YFSETQ, per germline. Trimming took off 0 bases at V and 6 bases at J, with 15 bases between the two ends. The CDR3 is 15 amino acids. The source was whole blood, collected in connection with sensitization to the hapten diphenylcyclopropenone (DPC). The V gene is TRBV5-1, the J gene TRBJ1-2; D is possibly TRBD1 (6 bases). This sequence originates from a young man with alopecia areata. Some clones in this sample may be carry-over from other donors' samples. CDR3 DNA sequence: TGCGCCAGCAGCTTGGATGTGACAGGTGATAATGGCTACACCTTC. Protein sequence: CASSLDVTGDNGYTF.